This passage covers 3 T cell receptor beta chains from one sample sequenced in a study of shared clonotypes between healthy human individuals. Method: immunoSEQ multiplex PCR; TCRdb's copy keeps in-frame clones and lacks some. The data hold about 1.5 million clones, with nearly 99% observed a single time. The sequencing input was naive CD4+ T cells sorted from blood. Sample subset: CD45RA+ positively selected. The receptors derive from a man aged 25 to 40 in good health.

The chain recombines TRBV14 with TRBJ2-3; D gene uncertain. The CDR3 loop spans 17 amino acids. V lost 2 bases to trimming and J lost 2 bases, with 17 bases between them. CDR1 is SGHDN, CDR2 FVKESK, per germline. The CDR3 bases are TGTGCCAGCAGCCAAAGGCGTACACGCTACATCACAGATACGCAGTATTTT. This encodes CASSQRRTRYITDTQYF.

J is TRBJ1-3 and V is TRBV30; a weak D match, TRBD1 (6 bases). The V gene lost 4 bases and the J gene lost 4 bases, with 11 bases spanning the gap. CDR3 size: 13 residues. Germline lookup yields CDR1 GTSNPN and CDR2 SVGIG (reference sequence). CDR3 in amino acids: CAWIVTGGNTIYF. The CDR3 nucleotides read TGTGCCTGGATCGTGACAGGAGGAAACACCATATATTTT.

The chain carries TRBV11-2 and TRBJ2-1; TRBD2 matches 12 bases. After removal of 4 bases from V and 9 bases from J, the junction contained 4 bases not matched to a gene. CDR1 is SGHAT and CDR2 is FQNNGV in the germline V gene. The CDR3 consists of 14 residues. This chain's CDR3 is CASSSTSGSLEQFF. The CDR3 DNA reads as TGTGCCAGCAGCTCGACTAGCGGGAGTCTTGAGCAGTTCTTC.